This T cell receptor (beta chain) was documented in a study of beta chain features in type 1 diabetes. As for this clone: Its antigen is currently unknown.

The authors sorted CD4+ naive, central memory, regulatory and stem cell-like memory cells via CD45RO/CCR7/CD25/CD127/CD95/CD27. V shed 4 bases and J 2 bases; nucleotides not matched to a gene: 4. The length of the CDR3 is 14 residues. The V gene's germline CDR1 is KGHSH and CDR2 LQKENI. Study-level points and caveats: Individuals with type 1 diabetes displayed fewer insertions and more deletions at VDJ junctions. Shortening of TCRB CDR3s, moderate but significant, appeared in all four CD4+ subsets of Type 1 diabetes patients. The question of HLA type influencing TCRB rearrangement was one that remained unresolved here.

Expressed TCRB transcripts were sequenced because the entire RNA isolate underwent reverse transcription. The table came from immunoSEQ multiplex PCR; TCRdb's copy has only in-frame clones and leaves some out. The top ten clones hold 0.015% to 0.02% of a sample with 250,000 to 300,000 clones, more than 13% of them seen once. Sample: naive CD4+ T cells from blood. This TCR was recovered from a man aged 25 to 45 with type 1 diabetes. This rearrangement joins TRBV18 to TRBJ2-7, with TRBD1 matching 8 bases. The CDR3 DNA reads as TGTGCCAGCTCACGGACAGGGTCCACCTACGAGCAGTACTTC. It specifies CASSRTGSTYEQYF.